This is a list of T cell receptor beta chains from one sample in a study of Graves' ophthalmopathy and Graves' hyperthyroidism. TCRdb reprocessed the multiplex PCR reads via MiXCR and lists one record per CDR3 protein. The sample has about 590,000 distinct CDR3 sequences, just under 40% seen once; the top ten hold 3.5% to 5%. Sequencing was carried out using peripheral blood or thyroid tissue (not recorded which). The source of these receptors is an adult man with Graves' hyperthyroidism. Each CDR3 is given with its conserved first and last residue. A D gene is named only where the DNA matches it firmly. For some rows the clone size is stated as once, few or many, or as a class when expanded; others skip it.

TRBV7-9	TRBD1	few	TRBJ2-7	CASSLGLPGQGFIEQYF	TGTGCCAGCAGTTTGGGATTACCGGGACAGGGGTTTATCGAGCAGTACTTC
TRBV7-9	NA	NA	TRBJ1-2	CASSPPRGASYGYTF	TGTGCCAGCAGCCCCCCTAGGGGGGCCTCTTATGGCTACACCTTC
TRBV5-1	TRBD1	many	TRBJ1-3	CASSQSTGGSGNTIYF	TGCGCCAGCAGCCAAAGTACAGGGGGCTCTGGAAACACCATATATTTT
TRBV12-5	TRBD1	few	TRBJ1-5	CASGGGTGNQPQHF	TGTGCTAGTGGAGGAGGGACAGGGAATCAGCCCCAGCATTTT
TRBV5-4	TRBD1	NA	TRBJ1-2	CASSSRGSRNGYTF	TGTGCCAGCAGCTCCAGGGGGTCTCGAAATGGCTACACCTTC
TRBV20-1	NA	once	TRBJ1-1	CSASPQTTNTEAFF	TGCAGTGCTAGCCCTCAGACCACGAACACTGAAGCTTTCTTT
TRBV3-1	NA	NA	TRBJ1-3	CASSQVTGSGSTIYF	TGTGCCAGCAGCCAAGTTACGGGCTCTGGAAGCACCATATATTTT
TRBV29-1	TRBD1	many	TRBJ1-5	CSVLQGSGPQHF	TGCAGCGTGCTACAGGGGTCTGGGCCCCAGCATTTT
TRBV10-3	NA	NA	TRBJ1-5	CAIRGDAGSQPQHF	TGTGCCATCAGAGGGGACGCGGGCAGTCAGCCCCAGCATTTT
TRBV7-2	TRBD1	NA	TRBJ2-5	CAWSVLGTGGETQYF	TGTGCCTGGAGTGTACTAGGGACAGGGGGGGAGACCCAGTACTTC
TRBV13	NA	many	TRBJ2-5	CASSLAADRYQETQYF	TGTGCCAGCAGCTTAGCGGCAGACCGGTACCAAGAGACCCAGTACTTC
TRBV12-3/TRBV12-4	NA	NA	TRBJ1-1	CARSNTEAFF	TGTGCCAGGTCGAACACTGAAGCTTTCTTT
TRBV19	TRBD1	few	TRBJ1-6	CASSILPGQGNSPLHF	TGTGCCAGTAGTATCCTTCCGGGACAGGGGAATTCACCCCTCCACTTT
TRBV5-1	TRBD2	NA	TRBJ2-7	CASSLAGTREQYF	TGCGCCAGCAGCTTGGCCGGGACTAGGGAGCAGTACTTC
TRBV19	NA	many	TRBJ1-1	CASKVFGLGVDTEAFF	TGTGCCAGTAAGGTCTTTGGTTTGGGTGTTGACACTGAAGCTTTCTTT
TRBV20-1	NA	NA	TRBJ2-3	CSADRTGSTDTQYF	TGCAGTGCCGATAGGACTGGAAGCACAGATACGCAGTATTTT
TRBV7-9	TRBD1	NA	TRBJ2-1	CASSLGTGPTGQFF	TGCGCCAGCAGCTTGGGGACAGGGCCTACCGGGCAGTTCTTC
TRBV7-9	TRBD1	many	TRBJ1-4	CASASGQGDEKLFF	TGTGCCAGCGCGTCGGGACAGGGGGACGAAAAACTGTTTTTT
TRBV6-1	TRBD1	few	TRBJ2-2	CASIAGTGNTGELFF	TGTGCCAGTATAGCCGGGACAGGGAACACCGGGGAGCTGTTTTTT
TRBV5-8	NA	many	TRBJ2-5	CATTGGRAQETQYF	TGTGCCACCACCGGGGGCAGGGCGCAAGAGACCCAGTACTTC
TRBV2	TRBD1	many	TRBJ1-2	CASDLSQGIDYGYTF	TGTGCCAGCGACTTGTCACAGGGGATTGACTATGGCTACACCTTC
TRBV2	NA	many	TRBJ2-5	CASSDQGRETQYF	TGTGCCAGCAGTGACCAGGGAAGGGAGACCCAGTACTTC
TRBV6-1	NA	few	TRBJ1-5	CASSGGDYSNQPQHF	TGTGCCAGCAGTGGGGGGGATTATAGCAATCAGCCCCAGCATTTT
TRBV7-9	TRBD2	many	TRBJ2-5	CASSQGGRGQETQYF	TGTGCCAGCAGCCAGGGCGGGAGAGGTCAAGAGACCCAGTACTTC
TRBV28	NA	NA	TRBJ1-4	CASSLFREKLFF	TGTGCCAGCAGTTTATTTCGAGAAAAACTGTTTTTT
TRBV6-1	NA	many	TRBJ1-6	CASSEAVGTGSENSPLHF	TGTGCCAGCAGTGAAGCTGTGGGCACGGGGAGTGAGAATTCACCCCTCCACTTT
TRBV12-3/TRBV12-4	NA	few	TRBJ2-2	CASSLAPGANTGELFF	TGTGCCAGCAGTTTAGCGCCTGGGGCGAACACCGGGGAGCTGTTTTTT
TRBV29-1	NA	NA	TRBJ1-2	CSVAPPGPYGYTF	TGCAGCGTGGCCCCACCGGGACCCTATGGCTACACCTTC
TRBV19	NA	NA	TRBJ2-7	CASSRGRPSYEQYF	TGTGCCAGTAGTAGGGGGAGGCCCTCCTACGAGCAGTACTTC
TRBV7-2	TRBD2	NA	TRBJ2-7	CASSAPGLASYEQYF	TGTGCCAGCAGCGCACCGGGACTAGCGTCATACGAGCAGTACTTC
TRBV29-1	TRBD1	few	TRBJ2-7	CSVGQGANEQYF	TGCAGCGTCGGACAGGGGGCCAACGAGCAGTACTTC
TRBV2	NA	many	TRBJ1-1	CASSEARGASAEAFF	TGTGCCAGCAGTGAAGCGCGAGGGGCGAGCGCTGAAGCTTTCTTT
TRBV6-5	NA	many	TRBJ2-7	CASSRRRATLETEQYF	TGTGCCAGCAGTCGGAGGAGGGCGACCTTAGAGACCGAGCAGTACTTC
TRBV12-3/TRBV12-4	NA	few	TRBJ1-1	CASKERDTEAFF	TGTGCCAGCAAAGAGCGCGACACTGAAGCTTTCTTT
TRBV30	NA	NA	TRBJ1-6	CAWMTERTLHF	TGTGCCTGGATGACAGAAAGAACCCTCCACTTT
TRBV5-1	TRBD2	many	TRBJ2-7	CASSLGASGVYEQYF	TGCGCCAGCAGCTTGGGTGCTAGCGGGGTTTACGAGCAGTACTTC
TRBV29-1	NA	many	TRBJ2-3	CSVGTAGRDTQYF	TGCAGCGTTGGAACCGCCGGCCGAGATACGCAGTATTTT
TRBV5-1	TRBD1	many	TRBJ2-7	CASRAGQASYEQYF	TGCGCCAGCAGGGCGGGACAGGCCTCCTACGAGCAGTACTTC
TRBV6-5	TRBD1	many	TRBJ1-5	CASSVTTGTDQPQHF	TGTGCCAGCAGCGTAACCACCGGGACAGATCAGCCCCAGCATTTT
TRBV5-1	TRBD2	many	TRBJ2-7	CASSFERDDEQYF	TGCGCCAGCAGCTTTGAGCGGGACGACGAGCAGTACTTC
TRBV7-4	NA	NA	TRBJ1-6	CASSFEGGQYNSPLHF	TGTGCTAGCAGCTTTGAGGGAGGGCAGTATAATTCACCCCTCCACTTT
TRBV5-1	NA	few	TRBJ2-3	CASSFNTDTQYF	TGCGCCAGCAGTTTTAACACAGATACGCAGTATTTT
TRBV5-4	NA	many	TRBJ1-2	CASSFRKPGGYTF	TGTGCCAGCAGCTTTCGGAAACCAGGTGGCTACACCTTC
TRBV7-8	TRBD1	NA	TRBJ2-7	CASRDRGREQYF	TGTGCCAGCAGAGACAGGGGGCGCGAGCAGTACTTC
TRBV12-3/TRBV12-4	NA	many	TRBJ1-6	CASSFRANSPLHF	TGTGCCAGCAGTTTCCGGGCTAATTCACCCCTCCACTTT
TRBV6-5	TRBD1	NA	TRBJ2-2	CASSERRDREAGELFF	TGTGCCAGCAGTGAAAGGAGGGACAGGGAAGCCGGGGAGCTGTTTTTT
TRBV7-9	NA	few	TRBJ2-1	CASSMGLGIPQFF	TGTGCCAGCAGCATGGGACTGGGAATCCCCCAGTTCTTC
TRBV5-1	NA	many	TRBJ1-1	CASGSYMNTEAFF	TGCGCCAGCGGCTCCTACATGAACACTGAAGCTTTCTTT
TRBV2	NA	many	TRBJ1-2	CASSPDTSTNYGYTF	TGTGCCAGCAGTCCCGACACCTCTACTAACTATGGCTACACCTTC
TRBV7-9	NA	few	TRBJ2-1	CASSLSWDRDDEQFF	TGTGCCAGCAGCTTAAGTTGGGATAGGGACGATGAGCAGTTCTTC
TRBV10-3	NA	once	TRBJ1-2	CASSEQETRYGCTF	NA
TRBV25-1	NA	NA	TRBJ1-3	CAWMDAGAPSGNTIYF	TGTGCCTGGATGGATGCGGGGGCACCCTCTGGAAACACCATATATTTT
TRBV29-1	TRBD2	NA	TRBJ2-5	CSVEGGLAGSQETQYF	TGCAGCGTTGAAGGCGGACTAGCGGGGAGCCAAGAGACCCAGTACTTC
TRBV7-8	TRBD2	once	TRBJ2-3	CASSLTAGGLDTQYF	TGTGCCAGCAGCTTAACTGCGGGGGGCCTAGATACGCAGTATTTT
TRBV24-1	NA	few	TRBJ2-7	CATSEGREVDEQYF	TGTGCCACCAGTGAAGGCAGGGAGGTGGACGAGCAGTACTTC
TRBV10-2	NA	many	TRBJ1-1	CASSDRGNHTEAFF	TGCGCCAGCAGTGACAGGGGCAATCACACTGAAGCTTTCTTT
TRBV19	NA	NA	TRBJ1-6	CASSITGAVNSPLHF	TGTGCCAGTAGTATAACCGGGGCCGTAAATTCACCCCTCCACTTT
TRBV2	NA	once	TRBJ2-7	CASSRGVRSYEQYF	TGTGCCAGCAGCCGTGGGGTTCGGTCCTACGAGCAGTACTTC